This T cell receptor beta chain was recorded in a study of cytomegalovirus exposure and HLA in healthy donors. As regards this clone: The antigen remains unidentified.

A multiplex PCR was run with 60 Vbeta primers and 13 Jbeta primers. The data were produced by immunoSEQ multiplex PCR, yet TCRdb's version contains in-frame clones alone and is incomplete. Of more than 100,000 clones in the sample, about three quarters were seen once. Each of the donors was a healthy bone marrow donor. Germline lookup yields CDR1 ENHRY and CDR2 SYGVKD. V was shortened by 10 bases and J by 6 bases, with 22 bases between the two germline ends. The CDR3 spans 15 residues. General study findings and limits: When analyzed later, a missense DCLRE1C variant was found to be linked to TCR beta V- and J-gene trimming. In vitro, three CMV-associated chains proved specific for CMV antigens.

The J gene is TRBJ1-5, the V gene TRBV10-3; D is perhaps TRBD1 (5 bases). The origin of this receptor is a female donor in good health and CMV-seropositive. Sequenced: PBMCs. Here the CDR3 reads CATRPQTDPSQPQHF. DNA for the CDR3: TGTGCCACCCGACCCCAGACAGACCCTTCTCAGCCCCAGCATTTT.